The 18 T cell receptor beta chains below come from one sample, sequenced in a study of blood T cell repertoires in COVID-19. Here immunoSEQ multiplex PCR was the method, and the copy in TCRdb shows in-frame clones only, minus some. The sample yields around 150,000 clones, around four fifths seen once. What was sequenced was peripheral blood. The receptor source for this set is a woman of 80 years or more with acute or convalescent COVID-19.

The chain is built from TRBV6-5 and TRBJ2-1; 8 positions match TRBD1. The CDR3 sequence is 15 residues long. J gave up 7 bases and V 4 bases, and 9 bases lay outside the gene matches. Germline V gene data show CDR1 as MNHEY and CDR2 as SVGAGI. The chain's CDR3 is CASSSAQGARNEQFF. The CDR3 nucleotides are TGTGCCAGCAGTTCCGCCCAGGGGGCTCGGAATGAGCAGTTCTTC.

The chain employs TRBV19 and TRBJ2-3, with 12 positions matching TRBD2. V was pared by 4 bases and J by 2 bases, with 4 bases of the junction left unmatched. This CDR3 comprises 16 residues. Germline assignment: CDR1 LNHDA and CDR2 SQIVND (reference sequence). The CDR3 DNA reads TGTGCCAGTAGTAGGGGACTAGCGGGCCTCACAGATACGCAGTATTTT. It specifies CASSRGLAGLTDTQYF.

The chain couples TRBV18 to TRBJ1-6; 8 positions match TRBD1. The trim removed 6 bases at V and 7 bases at J, leaving 5 bases unmatched. The CDR3 extends over 14 amino acids. Germline CDR1 reads KGHSH; CDR2 reads LQKENI. CDR3 DNA: TGTGCCAGCTCCCTGGGACAGGCCAATTCACCCCTCCACTTT. This codes for CASSLGQANSPLHF.

As concerns this clone: The same CDR3 arises from other DNA sequences in this sample as well. The chain is built from TRBV2 and TRBJ2-1; TRBD2 agrees at 9 bases. The CDR3 contains 14 residues. Germline V gene lookup returns CDR1 SNHLY and CDR2 FYNNEI. V gave up 8 bases and J gave up 0 bases; unmatched junction bases: 2. The CDR3 spells CASRSGSSYNEQFF. The CDR3 DNA follows: TGTGCCAGCCGTAGCGGGAGCTCCTACAATGAGCAGTTCTTC.

The genes are TRBV5-5 and TRBJ2-7, with 9 bases identical to TRBD2. After removal of 0 bases from V and 4 bases from J, the junction contained 2 bases not matched to a gene. The CDR3 spans 14 residues. The V gene's germline CDR1 is SGHKS and CDR2 YYEKEE (reference sequence). The CDR3 here is CASSLGLAVYEQYF. CDR3 DNA: TGTGCCAGCAGCTTGGGACTAGCGGTATACGAGCAGTACTTC.

This clone was picked up a small number of times. In nucleotides, the CDR3 is TGTGCCAGCAGCCCCGATGGACAGGCCACCAGGCGCGGCTACACCTTC. It translates to CASSPDGQATRRGYTF. The chain carries TRBV7-2 and TRBJ1-2; the match to TRBD1 covers 7 bases. CDR3 size: 16 residues. Per the germline V gene, CDR1 is SGHTA and CDR2 is FQGNSA. Trimming at V came to 5 bases and at J to 8 bases, leaving 17 bases not matched to a gene.

The chain joins TRBV11-2 to TRBJ1-5; D gene ambiguous. The ends were cut back, 1 base at V and 7 bases at J, with 8 bases in the middle. This CDR3 is 13 amino acids long. Per the germline V gene, CDR1 is SGHAT and CDR2 is FQNNGV. The CDR3 reads CASSLGREQPQHF. The CDR3, as DNA: TGTGCCAGCAGCTTAGGACGGGAGCAGCCCCAGCATTTT.

V is TRBV10-3 and J is TRBJ2-7; 7 nucleotides agree with TRBD1. The length of the CDR3 is 16 residues. Trimming at V came to 4 bases and at J to 2 bases, leaving 11 bases not matched to a gene. Germline V lookup: CDR1 ENHRY, CDR2 SYGVKD. CDR3 DNA: TGTGCCATCAGTGCAGTCGGTACAGGGGCCACCTACGAGCAGTACTTC. As protein: CAISAVGTGATYEQYF.

The V and J genes are TRBV9 and TRBJ2-1, with D tentatively TRBD2 (6 bases). Trimming removed 0 bases from V and 2 bases from J, with 12 bases in between. The CDR3 covers 16 residues. Germline V gene data show CDR1 as SGDLS and CDR2 as YYNGEE. This chain's CDR3 is CASSVDLARTYNEQFF. DNA of the CDR3: TGTGCCAGCAGCGTAGACCTAGCGAGAACCTACAATGAGCAGTTCTTC. The full variable domain, with the rest looked up from reference TRBV9 and TRBJ2-1, is DSGVTQTPKHLITATGQRVTLRCSPRSGDLSVYWYQQSLDQGLQFLIQYYNGEERAKGNILERFSAQQFPDLHSELNLSSLELGDSALYFCASSVDLARTYNEQFFGPGTRLTVL.

For the CDR3, the DNA is TGTGCCAGCAGCTTGCAGGAGCGGGTCGGCGGGGAGCTGTTTTTT. This codes for CASSLQERVGGELFF. This rearrangement joins TRBV5-8 to TRBJ2-2; the D gene is possibly TRBD2 (6 bases). Germline values: CDR1 SGHTS, CDR2 YDEGEE. V was clipped by 1 base and J by 7 bases, with 14 bases between them. The CDR3 runs to 15 residues.

The chain carries TRBV12-2 and TRBJ2-5; the D segment call TRBD1 is taken from the table without a DNA check. TRBV12-2 is given as a pseudogene. The CDR3 has 14 residues. In DNA form, the CDR3 reads TGTGCAAGTCGCTTAGGGGGCGGTCAGGAGACCCAGTACTTC. As protein: CASRLGGGQETQYF.

The chain is built from TRBV18 and TRBJ2-5; 7 bases are shared with TRBD2. Germline V gives CDR1 KGHSH, CDR2 LQKENI. V dropped 0 bases and J dropped 5; count of bases not matched to a gene: 18. The CDR3 length is 19 residues. The CDR3 nucleotides are TGTGCCAGCTCACCACCGATGATGGGGGGGAAGTGGGTTGGGGAGACCCAGTACTTC. It codes for CASSPPMMGGKWVGETQYF.

This clone has just a few counts. This chain connects TRBV3-1 (or the pseudogene TRBV3-2) to TRBJ1-2, with no clear D. The germline gives CDR1 LGHDT, CDR2 YNNKEL (reference sequence). The germline V and J ends were trimmed by 4 bases and 8 bases, with 14 bases remaining between them. There are 13 residues in the CDR3. CDR3 sequence (DNA): TGTGCCAGCAGCCCGATGATGGCCAAGGGCTACACCTTC. It translates to CASSPMMAKGYTF.

In its sample, this clone was seen a few times. The V and J genes are TRBV18 and TRBJ2-7, with D perhaps TRBD1 (6 bases). Trimming pared 3 bases from V and 7 bases from J, leaving 7 bases between. CDR3 length: 11 residues. Germline V CDR1 and CDR2: KGHSH, LQKENI. CDR3 bases: TGTGCCAGCTCACCCGACAGGGAGCAGTACTTC. It codes for CASSPDREQYF. The complete variable domain, with remaining parts taken from reference TRBV18 and TRBJ2-7, reads NAGVMQNPRHLVRRRGQEARLRCSPMKGHSHVYWYRQLPEEGLKFMVYLQKENIIDESGMPKERFSAEFPKEGPSILRIQQVVRGDSAAYFCASSPDREQYFGPGTRLTVT.

This rearrangement joins TRBV20-1 to TRBJ2-5, with TRBD2 matching over 12 bases. The CDR3 contains 15 residues. V trimming: 3 bases; J trimming: 4 bases; junction bases outside the gene matches: 6. Per germline, CDR1 DFQATT and CDR2 SNEGSKA (reference sequence). The CDR3 DNA reads TGCAGTGCTAGTGTCACTAGCGGGAGGAGAGAGACCCAGTACTTC. It yields the protein CSASVTSGRRETQYF.

This chain links TRBV7-9 with TRBJ1-1, with a weak D call TRBD1 (6 bases). CDR1 and CDR2 (germline): SEHNR, FQNEAQ (reference sequence). The CDR3 is 15 residues long. V shed 5 bases and J shed 4 bases, with 17 bases lying between them. This CDR3 reads CASSPRQVWATEAFF. In DNA, the CDR3 is TGTGCCAGCAGCCCTCGACAGGTTTGGGCCACTGAAGCTTTCTTT.

This clone appeared a single time. The V gene is TRBV4-1, the J gene TRBJ1-3; D uncertain. Trimming took 0 bases from V and 0 from J, leaving 6 bases between them. The germline CDR1 and CDR2 sequences are MGHRA and YSYEKL. The CDR3 extends over 15 amino acids. The CDR3 DNA reads TGCGCCAGCAGCCAAGATCCCCTCTCTGGAAACACCATATATTTT. Its translation is CASSQDPLSGNTIYF.

The V and J genes are TRBV21-1 and TRBJ1-2. TRBV21-1 counts as a pseudogene. The CDR3 consists of 15 residues. The CDR3 reads CASSKAAGGHGGYTF. In nucleotides, the CDR3 is TGTGCCAGCAGCAAAGCCGCCGGAGGTCACGGAGGCTACACCTTC.